This T cell receptor (beta chain) was recovered during a study of neurological immune-mediated disorders. This clonotype was recorded at least ten times. Via MiXCR, TCRdb re-called the 5' RACE reads, giving one row per CDR3 protein. The sample holds 46,000 or so distinct CDR3 sequences, just under 4.5% seen once. V lost 4 bases and J lost 9, with 27 bases in between. This CDR3 region has 17 residues. In germline, CDR1 is LGHDT, CDR2 YNNKEL (reference sequence). The sample was PBMCs. The chain recombines TRBV3-1 with TRBJ1-1, with D unresolved. This TCR came from a woman aged 60-75 years with multiple sclerosis. The CDR3: CASSPSYQLGQPRQAFF. The CDR3, as DNA: TGTGCCAGCAGCCCCTCGTACCAGCTCGGGCAACCACGACAAGCTTTCTTT.